This T cell receptor (beta chain) is from a study of graft-versus-host responses after intestinal transplantation. Background on the study: Grafts that recipients had were multivisceral, liver-intestinal, or isolated intestinal transplants. All recipients got anti-thymocyte globulin induction, then tacrolimus and steroids for roughly three years.

Study-wide points: HvG clone declines early post-transplant were associated with peak circulating GvH levels. Present in recipient marrow, GvH clones included some that appeared first in ileum or blood.

About this clone: Its matching antigen is unknown.

TCRdb's table, derived via immunoSEQ multiplex PCR, lists solely in-frame clones and lacks some. The data hold some 86,000 clones, with around 89% observed a single time. The CDR3 has 15 residues. With V trimmed by 4 bases and J by 9 bases, 11 bases remained unmatched. Germline CDR1 reads SQVTM; CDR2 reads ANQGSEA. The chain couples TRBV29-1 to TRBJ2-1; 11 bases map to TRBD2. The sequence was obtained from a human donor who was the organ donor for an intestinal transplant. The starting material was unstimulated CD4+ T cells sorted from spleen or lymph node cells, obtained before transplant. In DNA form, the CDR3 reads TGCAGCGTTGGAGTAGCGGGGGGGAATTCGGGTGAGCAGTTCTTC. The encoded protein is CSVGVAGGNSGEQFF.